This TCR beta chain was obtained from a study of shared clonotypes between healthy human individuals. Study conclusions and caveats: Against clonotypes common to all four donors, non-shared ones had lower generation probabilities.

CD8 cells regarded as naive lacked CD45RO, were positively chosen for CCR7, and omitted terminally differentiated effector memory CD45RA+ cells. HIV-negative, healthy adults without recent acute infections or vaccinations were the donors. Within Nashville, Tennessee resided all donors, each a Caucasian adult. This clone was seen only a few times. As yet, its antigen is unknown. Other DNA sequences in the sample encode the same CDR3. Every subset's genomic DNA went evenly onto several immunoSEQ plates. Sequencing used immunoSEQ multiplex PCR; TCRdb keeps in-frame clones, though not all of them. The sample has around 1,900,000 clones, about 94% seen once. This receptor was obtained from a man aged 18 to 29 in good health. Some clones in this sample may be carry-over from other donors' samples. The sequenced sample was naive CD8+ T cells from PBMCs.

The CDR3 coding sequence is TGTGCCAGCAGTTTCGGGGCTTCCTACGAGCAGTACTTC. Translation: CASSFGASYEQYF. This rearrangement joins TRBV27 to TRBJ2-7; D might be TRBD1 or TRBD2, each matching 5 bases. This CDR3 comprises 13 residues. V was cut by 3 bases and J by 1 base, with 7 bases left in between. The germline CDR1 and CDR2 sequences are MNHEY and SMNVEV (reference sequence).